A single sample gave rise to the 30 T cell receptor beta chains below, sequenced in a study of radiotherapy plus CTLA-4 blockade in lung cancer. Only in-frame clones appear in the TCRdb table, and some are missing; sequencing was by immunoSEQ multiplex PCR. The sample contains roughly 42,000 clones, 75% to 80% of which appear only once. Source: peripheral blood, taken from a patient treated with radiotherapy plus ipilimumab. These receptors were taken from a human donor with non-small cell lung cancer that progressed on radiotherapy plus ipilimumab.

CDR3 region: CASPRGLSYTTEAFF. In DNA, the CDR3 is TGTGCCAGCCCCAGGGGGTTATCCTACACTACTGAAGCTTTCTTT. The V call is TRBV7-9, the J call TRBJ1-1; 7 bases fit TRBD1. Germline V gene lookup returns CDR1 SEHNR and CDR2 FQNEAQ (reference sequence). The CDR3 totals 15 residues. The junction had 14 bases not matched to a gene; V was cut back by 8 bases and J by 5 bases.

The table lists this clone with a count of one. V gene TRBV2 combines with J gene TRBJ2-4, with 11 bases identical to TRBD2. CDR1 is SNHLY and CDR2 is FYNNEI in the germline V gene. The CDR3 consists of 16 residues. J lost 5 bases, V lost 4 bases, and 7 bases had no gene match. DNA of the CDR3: TGTGCCAGCAGTGTGGGTCTACTAGCGGGGGAAAACATTCAGTACTTC. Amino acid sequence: CASSVGLLAGENIQYF.

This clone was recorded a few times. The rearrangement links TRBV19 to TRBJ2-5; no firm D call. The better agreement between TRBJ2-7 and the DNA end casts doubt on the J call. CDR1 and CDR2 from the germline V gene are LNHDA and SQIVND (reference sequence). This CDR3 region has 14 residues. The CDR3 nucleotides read TGTGCCAGCCCACCCTGGCGGCCGCACTACGAGCAGTACTTC. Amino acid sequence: CASPPWRPHYEQYF.

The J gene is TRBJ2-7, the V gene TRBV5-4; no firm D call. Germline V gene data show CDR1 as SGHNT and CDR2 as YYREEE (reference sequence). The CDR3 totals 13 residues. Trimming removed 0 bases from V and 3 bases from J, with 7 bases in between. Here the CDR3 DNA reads TGTGCCAGCAGCTTGGTTGGAGACTACGAGCAGTACTTC. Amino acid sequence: CASSLVGDYEQYF.

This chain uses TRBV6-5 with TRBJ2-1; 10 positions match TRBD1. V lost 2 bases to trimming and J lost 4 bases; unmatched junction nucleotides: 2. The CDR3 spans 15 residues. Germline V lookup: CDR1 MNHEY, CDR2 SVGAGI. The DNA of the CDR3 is TGTGCCAGCAGTTACGGGACAGGGGATTACAATGAGCAGTTCTTC. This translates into CASSYGTGDYNEQFF.

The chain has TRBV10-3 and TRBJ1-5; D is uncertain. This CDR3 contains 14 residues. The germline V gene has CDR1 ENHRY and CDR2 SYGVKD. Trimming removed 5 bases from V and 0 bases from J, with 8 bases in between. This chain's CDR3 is CAISPDTSNQPQHF. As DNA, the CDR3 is TGTGCCATCAGTCCCGACACTAGCAATCAGCCCCAGCATTTT.

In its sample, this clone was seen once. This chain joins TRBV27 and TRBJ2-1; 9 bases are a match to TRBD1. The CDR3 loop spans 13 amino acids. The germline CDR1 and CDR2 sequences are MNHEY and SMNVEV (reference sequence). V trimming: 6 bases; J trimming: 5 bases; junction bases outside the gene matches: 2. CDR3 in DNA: TGTGCCAGCAGCACAGGGGGCCACAATGAGCAGTTCTTC. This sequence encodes CASSTGGHNEQFF.

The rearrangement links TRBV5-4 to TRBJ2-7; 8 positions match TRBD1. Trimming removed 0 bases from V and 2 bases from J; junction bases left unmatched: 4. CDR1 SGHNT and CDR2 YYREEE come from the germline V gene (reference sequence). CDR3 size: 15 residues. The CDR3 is CASSLAAQGAYEQYF. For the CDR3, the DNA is TGTGCCAGCAGCTTGGCCGCACAGGGGGCCTACGAGCAGTACTTC.

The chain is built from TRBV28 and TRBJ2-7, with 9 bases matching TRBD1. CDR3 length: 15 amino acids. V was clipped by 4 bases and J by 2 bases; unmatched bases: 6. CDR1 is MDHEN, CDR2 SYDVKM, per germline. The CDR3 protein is CASSSGQGFAYEQYF. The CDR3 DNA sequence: TGTGCCAGCAGTTCCGGACAGGGGTTCGCCTACGAGCAGTACTTC. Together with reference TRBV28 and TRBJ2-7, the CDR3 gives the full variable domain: DVKVTQSSRYLVKRTGEKVFLECVQDMDHENMFWYRQDPGLGLRLIYFSYDVKMKEKGDIPEGYSVSREKKERFSLILESASTNQTSMYLCASSSGQGFAYEQYFGPGTRLTVT.

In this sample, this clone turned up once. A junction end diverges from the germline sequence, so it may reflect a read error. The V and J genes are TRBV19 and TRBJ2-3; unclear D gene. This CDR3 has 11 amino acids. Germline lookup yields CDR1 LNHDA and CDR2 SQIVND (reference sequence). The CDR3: CASSIEAKLAF. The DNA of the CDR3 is TGTGCCAGTAGTATCGAAGCCAAACTCGCATTT.

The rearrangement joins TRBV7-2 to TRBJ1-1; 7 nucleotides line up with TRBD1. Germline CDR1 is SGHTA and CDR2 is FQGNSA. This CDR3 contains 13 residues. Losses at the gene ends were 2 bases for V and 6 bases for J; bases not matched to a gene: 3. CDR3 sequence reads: CASSLTGAAEAFF. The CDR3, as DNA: TGTGCCAGCAGCTTAACAGGGGCGGCTGAAGCTTTCTTT. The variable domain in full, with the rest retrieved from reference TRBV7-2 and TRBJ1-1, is GAGVSQSPSNKVTEKGKDVELRCDPISGHTALYWYRQSLGQGLEFLIYFQGNSAPDKSGLPSDRFSAERTGGSVSTLTIQRTQQEDSAVYLCASSLTGAAEAFFGQGTRLTVV.

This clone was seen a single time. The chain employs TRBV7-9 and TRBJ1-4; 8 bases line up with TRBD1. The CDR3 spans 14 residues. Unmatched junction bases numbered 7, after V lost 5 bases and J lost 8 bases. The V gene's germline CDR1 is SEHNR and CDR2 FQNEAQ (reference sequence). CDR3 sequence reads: CASSHGDRSEKLFF. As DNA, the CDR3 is TGTGCCAGCAGCCATGGGGACAGGTCCGAAAAACTGTTTTTT.

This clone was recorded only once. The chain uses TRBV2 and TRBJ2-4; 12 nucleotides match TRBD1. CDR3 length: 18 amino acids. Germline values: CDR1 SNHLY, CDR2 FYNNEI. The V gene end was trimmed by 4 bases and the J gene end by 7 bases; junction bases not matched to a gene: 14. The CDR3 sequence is CASSVGRGQGASTNIQYF. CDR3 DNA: TGTGCCAGCAGTGTGGGTAGGGGACAGGGGGCGTCTACTAACATTCAGTACTTC.

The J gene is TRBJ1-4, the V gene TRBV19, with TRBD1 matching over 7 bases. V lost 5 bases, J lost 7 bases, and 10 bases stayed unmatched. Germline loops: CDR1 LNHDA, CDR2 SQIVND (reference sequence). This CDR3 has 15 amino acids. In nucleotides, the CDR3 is TGTGCCAGTAGTCCCAGATCGGGACAGACTGAAAAACTGTTTTTT. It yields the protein CASSPRSGQTEKLFF.

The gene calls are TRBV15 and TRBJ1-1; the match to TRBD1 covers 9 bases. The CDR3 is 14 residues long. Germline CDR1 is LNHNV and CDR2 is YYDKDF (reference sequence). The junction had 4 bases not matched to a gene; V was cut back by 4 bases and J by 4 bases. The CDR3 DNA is TGTGCCACCAGCATCCAGACAGGGGGCACTGAAGCTTTCTTT. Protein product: CATSIQTGGTEAFF.

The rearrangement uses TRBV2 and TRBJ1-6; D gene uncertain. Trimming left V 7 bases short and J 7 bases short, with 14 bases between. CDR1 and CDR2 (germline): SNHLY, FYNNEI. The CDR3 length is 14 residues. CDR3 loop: CASTSSSWNSPLHF. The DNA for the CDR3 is TGTGCCAGCACCTCCTCTAGCTGGAATTCACCCCTCCACTTT.

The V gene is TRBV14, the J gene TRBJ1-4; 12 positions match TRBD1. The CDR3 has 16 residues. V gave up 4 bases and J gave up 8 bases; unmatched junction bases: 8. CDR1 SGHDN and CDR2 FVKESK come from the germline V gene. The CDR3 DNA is TGTGCCAGCAGCCGTTCGGGACAGGGGGCGGTGGAAAAACTGTTTTTT. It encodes CASSRSGQGAVEKLFF. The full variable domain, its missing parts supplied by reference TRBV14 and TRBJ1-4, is EAGVTQFPSHSVIEKGQTVTLRCDPISGHDNLYWYRRVMGKEIKFLLHFVKESKQDESGMPNNRFLAERTGGTYSTLKVQPAELEDSGVYFCASSRSGQGAVEKLFFGSGTQLSVL.

The CDR3 sequence: CASSPTGRTEAFF. The CDR3 nucleotides read TGTGCCAGCAGCCCGACAGGGCGCACTGAAGCTTTCTTT. V gene TRBV7-8 combines with J gene TRBJ1-1; 7 nucleotides agree with TRBD1. CDR1 is SGHVS, CDR2 FQNEAQ, per germline. This CDR3 has 13 amino acids. V lost 5 bases and J lost 4; bases outside the gene matches: 4.

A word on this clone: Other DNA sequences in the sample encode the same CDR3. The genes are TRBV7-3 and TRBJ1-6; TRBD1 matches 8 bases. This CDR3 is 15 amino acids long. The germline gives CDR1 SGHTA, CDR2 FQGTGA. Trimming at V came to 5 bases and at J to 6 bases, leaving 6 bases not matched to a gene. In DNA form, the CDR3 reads TGTGCCAGCAGCCGAACGGGACAGGCTAATTCACCCCTCCACTTT. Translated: CASSRTGQANSPLHF. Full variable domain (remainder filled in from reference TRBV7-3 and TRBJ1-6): GAGVSQTPSNKVTEKGKYVELRCDPISGHTALYWYRQSLGQGPEFLIYFQGTGAADDSGLPNDRFFAVRPEGSVSTLKIQRTERGDSAVYLCASSRTGQANSPLHFGNGTRLTVT.

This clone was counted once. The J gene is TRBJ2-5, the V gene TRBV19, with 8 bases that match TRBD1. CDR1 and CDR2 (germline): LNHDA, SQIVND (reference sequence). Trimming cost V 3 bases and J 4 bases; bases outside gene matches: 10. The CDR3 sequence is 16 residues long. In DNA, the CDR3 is TGTGCCAGTAGTATCGGGATGGGACAGGCCACAGAGACCCAGTACTTC. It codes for CASSIGMGQATETQYF.

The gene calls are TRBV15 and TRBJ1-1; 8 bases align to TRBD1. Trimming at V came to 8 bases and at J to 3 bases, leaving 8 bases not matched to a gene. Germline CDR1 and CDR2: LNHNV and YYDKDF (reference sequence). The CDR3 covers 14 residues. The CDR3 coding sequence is TGTGCCACCGCAGGTGCAGGGGGCGACACTGAAGCTTTCTTT. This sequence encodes CATAGAGGDTEAFF.

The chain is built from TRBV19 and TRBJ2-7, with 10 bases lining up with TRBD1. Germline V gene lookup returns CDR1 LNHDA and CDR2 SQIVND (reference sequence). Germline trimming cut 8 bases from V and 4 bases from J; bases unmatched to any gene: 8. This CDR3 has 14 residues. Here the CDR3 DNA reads TGTGCCAGTGCCAGGACAGGGGGATCGTACGAGCAGTACTTC. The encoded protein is CASARTGGSYEQYF.

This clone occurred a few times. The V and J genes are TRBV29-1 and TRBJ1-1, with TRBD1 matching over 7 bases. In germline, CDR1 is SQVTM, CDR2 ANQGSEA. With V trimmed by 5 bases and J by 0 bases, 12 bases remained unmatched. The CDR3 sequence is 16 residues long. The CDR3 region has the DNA TGCAGCGTTACCGGAATAAGGACAGGCATGAACACTGAAGCTTTCTTT. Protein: CSVTGIRTGMNTEAFF.

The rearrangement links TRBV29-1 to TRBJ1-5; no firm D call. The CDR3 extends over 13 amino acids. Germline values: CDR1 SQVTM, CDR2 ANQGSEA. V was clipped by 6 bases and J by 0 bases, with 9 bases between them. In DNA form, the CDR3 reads TGCAGCGTCAGACTAAATAGCAATCAGCCCCAGCATTTT. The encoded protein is CSVRLNSNQPQHF.

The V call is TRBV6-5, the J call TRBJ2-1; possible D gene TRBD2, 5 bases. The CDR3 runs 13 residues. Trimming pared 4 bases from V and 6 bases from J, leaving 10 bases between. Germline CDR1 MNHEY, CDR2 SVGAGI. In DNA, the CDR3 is TGTGCCAGCAGTTCTAGCCCCGGCAATGAGCAGTTCTTC. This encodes CASSSSPGNEQFF.

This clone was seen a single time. The CDR3 DNA reads as TGTGCCAGCAGCGTAGGCGCAACTGGAAACACCATATATTTT. Translating gives CASSVGATGNTIYF. The chain has TRBV9 and TRBJ1-3; D gene ambiguous. The CDR3 is 14 amino acids. V gave up 0 bases and J gave up 2 bases, with 6 bases separating them. Germline loops: CDR1 SGDLS, CDR2 YYNGEE.

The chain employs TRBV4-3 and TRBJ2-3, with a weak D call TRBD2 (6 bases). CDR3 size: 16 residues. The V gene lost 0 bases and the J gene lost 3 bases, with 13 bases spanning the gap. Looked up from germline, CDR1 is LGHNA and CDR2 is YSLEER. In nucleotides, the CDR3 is TGCGCCAGCAGCCAAGAGGAGGGGCGGGTTACAGATACGCAGTATTTT. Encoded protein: CASSQEEGRVTDTQYF.

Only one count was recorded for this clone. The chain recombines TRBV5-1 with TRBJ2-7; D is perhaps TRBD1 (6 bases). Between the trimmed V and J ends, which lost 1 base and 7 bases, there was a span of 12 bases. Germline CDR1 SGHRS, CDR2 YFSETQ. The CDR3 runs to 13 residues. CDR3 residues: CASSLMGAGEQYF. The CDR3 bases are TGCGCCAGCAGCTTGATGGGGGCCGGGGAGCAGTACTTC.

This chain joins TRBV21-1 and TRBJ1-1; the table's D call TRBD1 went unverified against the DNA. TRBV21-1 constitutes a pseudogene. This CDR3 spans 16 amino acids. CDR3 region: CASSKGLPGQDTEAFF. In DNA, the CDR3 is TGTGCCAGCAGCAAAGGCCTGCCGGGACAGGATACTGAAGCTTTCTTT.

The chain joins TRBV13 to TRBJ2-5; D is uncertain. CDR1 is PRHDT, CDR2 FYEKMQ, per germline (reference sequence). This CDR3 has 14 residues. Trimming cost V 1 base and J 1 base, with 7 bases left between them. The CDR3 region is CASSLVASQETQYF. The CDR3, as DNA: TGTGCCAGCAGCTTAGTAGCCAGCCAAGAGACCCAGTACTTC.